A single sample gave rise to the 32 T cell receptor beta chains below, sequenced in a study of early T cells in non-severe SARS-CoV-2 infection. One entry per CDR3 protein, called by TCRdb with MiXCR from the 5' RACE reads. Altogether roughly 62,000 distinct CDR3 sequences are present, 6.5% to 8.5% being singletons, with the ten largest covering 3% to 4%. Sequencing input: whole blood. All receptors come from an adult who was a healthcare worker with PCR-confirmed SARS-CoV-2 infection or an uninfected control (not recorded which).

The sample holds many counts of this clonotype. The chain employs TRBV7-9 and TRBJ2-2; D unresolved. The CDR3 is 14 amino acids. CDR1 is SEHNR and CDR2 is FQNEAQ in the germline V gene (reference sequence). The V gene lost 2 bases and the J gene lost 2 bases, with 6 bases spanning the gap. CDR3 protein: CASSLFPNTGELFF. The CDR3 nucleotides read TGTGCCAGCAGCTTATTCCCTAACACCGGGGAGCTGTTTTTT.

The V call is TRBV11-2, the J call TRBJ1-4; D uncertain. The V and J ends lost 2 bases and 7 bases respectively, with 11 bases between them. The germline CDR1 and CDR2 sequences are SGHAT and FQNNGV. There are 14 residues in the CDR3. CDR3: CASSLTPRGEKLFF. The CDR3 DNA is TGTGCCAGCAGCTTAACTCCCCGGGGTGAAAAACTGTTTTTT.

The chain uses TRBV6-1 and TRBJ1-1; D call uncertain. This CDR3 region has 15 residues. The germline V gene has CDR1 MNHNS and CDR2 SASEGT. Trimming removed 4 bases from V and 0 bases from J, with 12 bases in between. CDR3 region: CASSGRAVLNTEAFF. CDR3 in DNA: TGTGCCAGCAGTGGACGGGCCGTTTTGAACACTGAAGCTTTCTTT.

The chain is built from TRBV20-1 and TRBJ1-2, with D uncertain. Trimming shortened V by 0 bases and J by 6 bases, and 11 bases separated the two germline ends. In germline, CDR1 is DFQATT, CDR2 SNEGSKA (reference sequence). This CDR3 spans 13 amino acids. As DNA, the CDR3 is TGCAGTGCTAGAGATGCAAATAAAAATGGCTACACCTTC. Protein: CSARDANKNGYTF.

This clonotype has a count of ten or more. The V call is TRBV19, the J call TRBJ2-7; maybe TRBD2 (7 bases). From germline, CDR1 is LNHDA and CDR2 SQIVND (reference sequence). The V and J ends lost 3 bases and 2 bases respectively, with 14 bases between them. This CDR3 has 15 residues. CDR3 sequence reads: CASSIRREGAYEQYF. CDR3 coding DNA: TGTGCCAGTAGTATCCGGAGGGAGGGGGCCTACGAGCAGTACTTC.

This clonotype was counted ten times or more. The CDR3 reads CASSRDNSRNTEAFF. The CDR3 DNA follows: TGCGCCAGCAGCCGGGACAATAGTAGGAACACTGAAGCTTTCTTT. This chain joins TRBV5-1 and TRBJ1-1, with a weak D call TRBD1 (6 bases). The CDR3 has 15 amino acids. V lost 4 bases and J lost 1, with 14 bases in between. Germline lookup yields CDR1 SGHRS and CDR2 YFSETQ.

The chain is built from TRBV12-3 or TRBV12-4 and TRBJ2-1; 13 nucleotides agree with TRBD2. The CDR3 has 17 amino acids. V was pared by 3 bases and J by 6 bases, with 8 bases of the junction left unmatched. CDR3 residues: CASSLAGLAGSGNEQFF. CDR3 DNA sequence: TGTGCCAGCAGTTTGGCGGGACTAGCGGGATCGGGCAATGAGCAGTTCTTC.

There are many counts of this clonotype. The chain uses TRBV12-3 or TRBV12-4 and TRBJ2-5, with TRBD1 matching over 10 bases. The CDR3 has 14 amino acids. The J segment lost 5 bases and the V segment lost 6 bases, leaving 6 bases of the junction unmatched. CDR3 loop: CASSTTGGAETQYF. Written as DNA, the CDR3 is TGTGCCAGCAGCACGACAGGGGGCGCGGAGACCCAGTACTTC.

This clonotype was detected ten times or more. Mismatch with germline at one junction end may stem from a read error. The chain uses TRBV7-6 and TRBJ2-2, with D tentatively TRBD1 (6 bases). Germline V gene data show CDR1 as SGHVS and CDR2 as FNYEAQ. The CDR3 extends over 16 amino acids. This chain's CDR3 is CASSLGQGRHTGELFF. CDR3 sequence (DNA): TGCGCCAGCAGCTTGGGGCAGGGGCGACACACCGGGGAGCTGTTTTTT.

The sample holds a few counts of this clonotype. The chain couples TRBV19 to TRBJ2-3, with TRBD1 identical over 9 bases. The germline V gene has CDR1 LNHDA and CDR2 SQIVND (reference sequence). The V gene end was trimmed by 6 bases and the J gene end by 1 base; junction bases not matched to a gene: 2. The CDR3 has 14 residues. The CDR3 coding sequence is TGTGCCAGTAGGGGACAGGGCGGCACAGATACGCAGTATTTT. Amino acids: CASRGQGGTDTQYF.

This clonotype was found a few times. The rearrangement links TRBV20-1 to TRBJ2-7; 8 bases fit TRBD2. The V segment lost 7 bases and the J segment 2 bases; nucleotides outside the gene matches: 10. Germline V gives CDR1 DFQATT, CDR2 SNEGSKA (reference sequence). This CDR3 region has 14 residues. CDR3 bases: TGCAGTGTTTCGACTAGCGAGAGCACCTACGAGCAGTACTTC. Protein sequence: CSVSTSESTYEQYF.

This clonotype was counted ten times or more. The chain has TRBV10-2 and TRBJ2-2; TRBD2 agrees at 7 bases. The length of the CDR3 is 15 residues. The V segment lost 6 bases and the J segment 4 bases; nucleotides outside the gene matches: 8. CDR1 is WSHSY, CDR2 SAAADI, per germline. The DNA for the CDR3 is TGCGCCAGCAGGCCCTCGGGGGGAGGCACCGGGGAGCTGTTTTTT. Its protein product is CASRPSGGGTGELFF.

This clonotype was seen more than once but under ten times. V usage is TRBV7-2 and J usage is TRBJ1-6; D not resolved. The V gene's germline CDR1 is SGHTA and CDR2 FQGNSA. The CDR3 totals 15 residues. Trimming stripped 2 bases from V and 5 bases from J, with 10 bases between. The CDR3 DNA reads TGTGCCAGCAGCTTATCCCCCCAAAATAATTCACCCCTCCACTTT. It yields the protein CASSLSPQNNSPLHF.

This clonotype was recorded a few times. The chain is built from TRBV2 and TRBJ2-7; the D gene is possibly TRBD1 (6 bases). The CDR3 length is 14 residues. V lost 3 bases, J lost 5 bases, and 14 bases lay in between. CDR1 is SNHLY, CDR2 FYNNEI, per germline. CDR3 nucleotides: TGTGCCAGCAGTGAGGGCAGGGGCTGGGACGAGCAGTACTTC. Translated: CASSEGRGWDEQYF.

This clonotype was found many times. The chain has TRBV7-3 and TRBJ1-1, with a possible D match to TRBD1 (6 bases). The CDR3 spans 17 residues. Germline V gene data show CDR1 as SGHTA and CDR2 as FQGTGA. Trimming took 5 bases from V and 3 from J, leaving 22 bases between them. The DNA for the CDR3 is TGTGCCAGCAGCGAGGGGGTCTTGGGCGGCCAGGACACTGAAGCTTTCTTT. It translates to CASSEGVLGGQDTEAFF.

This sequence joins TRBV5-4 and TRBJ2-3; D may be TRBD2 (5 bases). The CDR3 contains 15 residues. Trimming shortened V by 7 bases and J by 2 bases, and 17 bases separated the two germline ends. Germline-derived CDR1 and CDR2 are SGHNT and YYREEE (reference sequence). Here the CDR3 reads CASGSIGEPTDTQYF. The CDR3, as DNA: TGTGCCAGCGGGAGCATAGGCGAGCCCACAGATACGCAGTATTTT.

This clonotype was recorded many times. The rearrangement joins TRBV7-9 to TRBJ2-1; either TRBD1 or TRBD2 may supply D (5 bases each). Trimming left V 4 bases short and J 1 base short, with 8 bases between. Germline V lookup: CDR1 SEHNR, CDR2 FQNEAQ (reference sequence). CDR3 length: 14 amino acids. The CDR3 here is CASSWDASYNEQFF. The CDR3 DNA follows: TGTGCCAGCAGCTGGGACGCGTCCTACAATGAGCAGTTCTTC.

This clonotype showed up just a few times. The chain has TRBV10-3 and TRBJ2-7; D gene uncertain. CDR3 length: 12 amino acids. Germline CDR1 is ENHRY and CDR2 is SYGVKD. Trimming left V 4 bases short and J 0 bases short, with 4 bases between. DNA of the CDR3: TGTGCCATCAGTGCAGGCTCCTACGAGCAGTACTTC. Protein: CAISAGSYEQYF.

The J gene is TRBJ1-1, the V gene TRBV30; 7 nucleotides match TRBD1. Germline trimming cut 3 bases from V and 1 base from J; bases unmatched to any gene: 2. Germline values: CDR1 GTSNPN, CDR2 SVGIG (reference sequence). The CDR3 sequence is 13 residues long. CDR3 protein: CAWSGQANTEAFF. In nucleotides, the CDR3 is TGTGCCTGGAGCGGACAGGCGAACACTGAAGCTTTCTTT.

This clonotype was found many times. This chain uses TRBV5-1 with TRBJ1-3; D is unresolved. The CDR3 runs 16 residues. Between the trimmed V and J ends, which lost 7 bases and 4 bases, there was a span of 21 bases. Germline CDR1 reads SGHRS; CDR2 reads YFSETQ. CDR3 protein: CASYPADGSSGNTIYF. CDR3 bases: TGCGCCAGCTATCCAGCGGACGGATCCTCGGGAAACACCATATATTTT. Looking up the rest from reference TRBV5-1 and TRBJ1-3 gives the full variable domain: KAGVTQTPRYLIKTRGQQVTLSCSPISGHRSVSWYQQTPGQGLQFLFEYFSETQRNKGNFPGRFSGRQFSNSRSEMNVSTLELGDSALYLCASYPADGSSGNTIYFGEGSWLTVV.

This clonotype was seen a handful of times. This chain links TRBV5-1 with TRBJ2-2; a weak D match, TRBD2 (5 bases). Germline assignment: CDR1 SGHRS and CDR2 YFSETQ. The CDR3 spans 15 residues. Trimming pared 0 bases from V and 2 bases from J, leaving 8 bases between. CDR3 in amino acids: CASSLEGLNTGELFF. The DNA of the CDR3 is TGCGCCAGCAGCTTGGAAGGACTTAACACCGGGGAGCTGTTTTTT.

Here the CDR3 reads CASSSGTFDYEQYF. CDR3 DNA: TGTGCCAGCAGCTCCGGGACGTTTGACTACGAGCAGTACTTC. The chain has TRBV5-4 and TRBJ2-7; D may correspond to TRBD1 or TRBD2 (5 bases each). The germline V and J ends were trimmed by 3 bases and 3 bases, with 13 bases remaining between them. This CDR3 region has 14 residues. Per germline, CDR1 SGHNT and CDR2 YYREEE (reference sequence).

Ten or more counts support this clonotype. The chain joins TRBV30 to TRBJ1-2, with D possibly TRBD1 on 5 matching bases. The CDR3 has 13 residues. V dropped 4 bases and J dropped 7 bases, with 16 bases sitting between them. Germline CDR1 GTSNPN, CDR2 SVGIG (reference sequence). The CDR3 loop reads CAWNSGLMFGYTF. CDR3 bases: TGTGCCTGGAACTCGGGACTCATGTTTGGCTACACCTTC.

The rearrangement links TRBV20-1 to TRBJ2-7, with 7 bases that match TRBD2. The germline V gene encodes CDR1 DFQATT and CDR2 SNEGSKA (reference sequence). This CDR3 region has 13 residues. After removal of 5 bases from V and 0 bases from J, the junction contained 4 bases not matched to a gene. The DNA for the CDR3 is TGCAGTGCTCGAGGGACTAACTCCTACGAGCAGTACTTC. It codes for CSARGTNSYEQYF.

This clonotype was recorded many times. This chain uses TRBV2 with TRBJ2-5; maybe TRBD2 (6 bases). This CDR3 region has 15 residues. Germline-derived CDR1 and CDR2 are SNHLY and FYNNEI. V was pared by 3 bases and J by 1 base, with 12 bases between. CDR3 coding DNA: TGTGCCAGCAGTGAGGAGGGGAATACCCAAGAGACCCAGTACTTC. Encoded protein: CASSEEGNTQETQYF.

The gene calls are TRBV7-2 and TRBJ2-7; a weak D match, TRBD1 (5 bases). The CDR3 spans 16 residues. V lost 1 base to trimming and J lost 0 bases, with 13 bases between them. Germline-derived CDR1 and CDR2 are SGHTA and FQGNSA. CDR3 residues: CASSLVSDSRSYEQYF. The CDR3 DNA is TGTGCCAGCAGCTTAGTTTCTGACAGCCGCTCCTACGAGCAGTACTTC.

V and J are TRBV5-1 and TRBJ1-1; TRBD1 matches at 7 bases. The CDR3 consists of 13 residues. Germline CDR1 is SGHRS and CDR2 is YFSETQ. With V trimmed by 4 bases and J by 7 bases, 7 bases remained unmatched. In DNA form, the CDR3 reads TGCGCCAGCAGCCTAGGACAGGCCCTTGAAGCTTTCTTT. This gives the protein CASSLGQALEAFF.

The table lists this clonotype with a few counts. The CDR3 nucleotides read TGTGCCACCAGCAGAGTGGAAGTGGGAGGCCTCTCCTACGAGCAGTACTTC. It codes for CATSRVEVGGLSYEQYF. V usage is TRBV15 and J usage is TRBJ2-7; D is perhaps TRBD2 (6 bases). V lost 1 base and J 0 bases, leaving 16 bases between the germline ends. From germline, CDR1 is LNHNV and CDR2 YYDKDF (reference sequence). The CDR3 totals 17 residues.

This clonotype was seen only a few times. This sequence joins TRBV20-1 and TRBJ2-1, with 8 bases fitting TRBD2. In germline, CDR1 is DFQATT, CDR2 SNEGSKA (reference sequence). The CDR3 length is 16 residues. With 3 bases clipped from V and 2 bases from J, the junction kept 9 bases outside the gene matches. Here the CDR3 DNA reads TGCAGTGCTAGGGATGGCGGGAGGCTTCCCTACAATGAGCAGTTCTTC. Protein product: CSARDGGRLPYNEQFF.

The CDR3 spells CASSLAGSSYNEQFF. The CDR3 region has the DNA TGTGCCAGCAGCTTAGCCGGAAGCTCCTACAATGAGCAGTTCTTC. The rearrangement links TRBV7-6 to TRBJ2-1; D ambiguous. Trimming pared 0 bases from V and 0 bases from J, leaving 6 bases between. CDR1 SGHVS and CDR2 FNYEAQ come from the germline V gene. The CDR3 has 15 amino acids.

The V gene is TRBV7-2, the J gene TRBJ2-2; 7 nucleotides agree with TRBD1. Germline V lookup: CDR1 SGHTA, CDR2 FQGNSA. The CDR3 has 15 amino acids. The V segment lost 5 bases and the J segment 3 bases; nucleotides outside the gene matches: 6. In DNA, the CDR3 is TGTGCCAGCAGCCCCGAGCAGGGGGACACCGGGGAGCTGTTTTTT. Its protein product is CASSPEQGDTGELFF.

The table lists this clonotype with many counts. This chain joins TRBV5-1 and TRBJ2-3, with 11 bases that match TRBD2. The length of the CDR3 is 15 residues. J gave up 5 bases and V 3 bases, and 5 bases lay outside the gene matches. Germline V gene sequence: CDR1 SGHRS, CDR2 YFSETQ. The CDR3 bases are TGCGCCAGCAGCTGGACTAGCGGGCCTGGAGATACGCAGTATTTT. This encodes CASSWTSGPGDTQYF.